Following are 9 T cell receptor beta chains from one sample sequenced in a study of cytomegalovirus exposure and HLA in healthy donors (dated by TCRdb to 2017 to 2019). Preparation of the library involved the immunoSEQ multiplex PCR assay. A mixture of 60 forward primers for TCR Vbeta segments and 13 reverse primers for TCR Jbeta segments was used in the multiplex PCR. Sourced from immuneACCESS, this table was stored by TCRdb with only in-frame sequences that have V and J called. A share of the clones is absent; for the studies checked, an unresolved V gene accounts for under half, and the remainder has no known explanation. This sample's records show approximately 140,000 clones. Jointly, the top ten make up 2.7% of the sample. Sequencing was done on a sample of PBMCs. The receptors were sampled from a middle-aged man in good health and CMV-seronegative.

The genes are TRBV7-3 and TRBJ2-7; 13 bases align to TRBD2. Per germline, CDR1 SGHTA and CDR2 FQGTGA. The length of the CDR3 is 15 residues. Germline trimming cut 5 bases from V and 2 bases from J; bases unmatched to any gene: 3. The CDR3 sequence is CASSPGLAGPYEQYF. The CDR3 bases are TGTGCCAGCAGCCCGGGACTAGCGGGGCCCTACGAGCAGTACTTC.

CDR3 DNA sequence: TGTGCCAGCAGCTTAACGGGTATGAACACTGAAGCTTTCTTT. Translated: CASSLTGMNTEAFF. This chain connects TRBV7-9 to TRBJ1-1; no firm D call. The germline V gene has CDR1 SEHNR and CDR2 FQNEAQ (reference sequence). The V and J ends lost 2 bases and 0 bases respectively, with 7 bases between them. CDR3 size: 14 residues. Full variable domain (missing parts from reference TRBV7-9 and TRBJ1-1): DTGVSQNPRHKITKRGQNVTFRCDPISEHNRLYWYRQTLGQGPEFLTYFQNEAQLEKSRLLSDRFSAERPKGSFSTLEIQRTEQGDSAMYLCASSLTGMNTEAFFGQGTRLTVV.

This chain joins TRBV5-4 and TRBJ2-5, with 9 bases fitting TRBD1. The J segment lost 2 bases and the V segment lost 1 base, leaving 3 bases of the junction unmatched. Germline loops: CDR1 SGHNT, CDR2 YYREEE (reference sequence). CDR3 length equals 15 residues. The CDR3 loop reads CASSLRDRVQETQYF. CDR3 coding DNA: TGTGCCAGCAGCTTGCGGGACAGGGTACAAGAGACCCAGTACTTC.

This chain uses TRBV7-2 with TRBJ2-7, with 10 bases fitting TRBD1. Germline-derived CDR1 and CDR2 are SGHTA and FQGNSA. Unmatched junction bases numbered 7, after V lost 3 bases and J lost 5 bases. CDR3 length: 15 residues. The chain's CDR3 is CASSLRTGGRNEQYF. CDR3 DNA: TGTGCCAGCAGCTTGAGGACAGGGGGTAGGAACGAGCAGTACTTC. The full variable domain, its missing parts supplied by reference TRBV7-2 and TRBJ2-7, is GAGVSQSPSNKVTEKGKDVELRCDPISGHTALYWYRQSLGQGLEFLIYFQGNSAPDKSGLPSDRFSAERTGGSVSTLTIQRTQQEDSAVYLCASSLRTGGRNEQYFGPGTRLTVT.

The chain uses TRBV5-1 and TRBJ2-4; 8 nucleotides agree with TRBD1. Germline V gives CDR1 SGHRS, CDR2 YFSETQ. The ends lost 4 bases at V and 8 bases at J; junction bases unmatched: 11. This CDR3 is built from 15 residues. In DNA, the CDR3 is TGCGCCAGCAGCCCTGTCGGGACAGGTAAAGACATTCAGTACTTC. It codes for CASSPVGTGKDIQYF. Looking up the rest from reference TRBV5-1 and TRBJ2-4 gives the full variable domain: KAGVTQTPRYLIKTRGQQVTLSCSPISGHRSVSWYQQTPGQGLQFLFEYFSETQRNKGNFPGRFSGRQFSNSRSEMNVSTLELGDSALYLCASSPVGTGKDIQYFGAGTRLSVL.

This CDR3 is CATRAVAYEQYF. Here the CDR3 DNA reads TGTGCCACCAGGGCTGTGGCCTACGAGCAGTACTTC. The chain employs TRBV28 and TRBJ2-7; TRBD1 is a possible D gene (5 bases). The germline V gene has CDR1 MDHEN and CDR2 SYDVKM. V dropped 10 bases and J dropped 2 bases, with 12 bases sitting between them. CDR3 length equals 12 residues.

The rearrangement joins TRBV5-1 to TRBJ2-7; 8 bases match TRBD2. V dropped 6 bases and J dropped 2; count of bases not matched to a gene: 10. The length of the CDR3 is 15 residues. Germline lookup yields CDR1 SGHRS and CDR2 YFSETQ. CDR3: CASNPGTSLTYEQYF. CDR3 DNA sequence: TGCGCCAGCAACCCCGGGACTAGTTTAACCTACGAGCAGTACTTC.

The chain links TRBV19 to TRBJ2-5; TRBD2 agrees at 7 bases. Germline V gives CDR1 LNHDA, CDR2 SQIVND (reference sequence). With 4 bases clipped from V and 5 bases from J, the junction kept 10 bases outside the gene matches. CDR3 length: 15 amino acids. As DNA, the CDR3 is TGTGCCAGTAGTAACCCCCTGGGGGGGAGGGAGACCCAGTACTTC. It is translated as CASSNPLGGRETQYF.

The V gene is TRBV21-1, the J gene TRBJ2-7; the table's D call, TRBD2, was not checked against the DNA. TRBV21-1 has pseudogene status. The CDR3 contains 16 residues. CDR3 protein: CASSKRGGASSYEQYF. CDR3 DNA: TGTGCCAGCAGCAAACGCGGCGGGGCCAGCTCCTACGAGCAGTACTTC.